These 31 T cell receptor beta chains originate from one sample sequenced in a study of OX40 agonist ivuxolimab in advanced cancers. The data were produced by immunoSEQ multiplex PCR, yet TCRdb's version contains in-frame clones alone and is incomplete. The sample has some 80,000 clones, roughly 90% seen once. The sample in question was CD4+ or CD8+ T cells sorted from blood, obtained in a trial of the OX40 agonist ivuxolimab. The receptors derive from an adult with an advanced solid tumor such as melanoma, head and neck, liver or kidney cancer.

This chain connects TRBV11-2 to TRBJ2-4, with TRBD2 identical over 7 bases. Germline values: CDR1 SGHAT, CDR2 FQNNGV. Trimming cost V 6 bases and J 3 bases; bases outside gene matches: 8. This CDR3 contains 15 residues. CDR3 region: CASRRGLGGKNIQYF. The DNA for the CDR3 is TGTGCCAGCAGGAGAGGACTAGGAGGCAAAAACATTCAGTACTTC.

V is TRBV9 and J is TRBJ2-1; D is possibly TRBD1 or TRBD2 (5 bases each). V was clipped by 0 bases and J by 3 bases, with 13 bases between them. CDR1 is SGDLS and CDR2 is YYNGEE in the germline V gene. This CDR3 comprises 16 residues. The CDR3 DNA is TGTGCCAGCAGCGTAGGAATTGGAGGACACTACAATGAGCAGTTCTTC. Translation gives CASSVGIGGHYNEQFF.

The chain couples TRBV19 to TRBJ2-4; no definite D call. Germline V lookup: CDR1 LNHDA, CDR2 SQIVND (reference sequence). This CDR3 is built from 16 residues. With 4 bases removed from V and 0 bases from J, the gap between germline ends came to 13 bases. CDR3 residues: CASSTAWTQAKNIQYF. In DNA form, the CDR3 reads TGTGCCAGTAGTACAGCCTGGACGCAAGCCAAAAACATTCAGTACTTC. Together with reference TRBV19 and TRBJ2-4, the CDR3 gives the full variable domain: DGGITQSPKYLFRKEGQNVTLSCEQNLNHDAMYWYRQDPGQGLRLIYYSQIVNDFQKGDIAEGYSVSREKKESFPLTVTSAQKNPTAFYLCASSTAWTQAKNIQYFGAGTRLSVL.

This rearrangement joins TRBV28 to TRBJ2-7; D is uncertain. Germline assignment: CDR1 MDHEN and CDR2 SYDVKM. V was shortened by 6 bases and J by 4 bases, with 10 bases between the two germline ends. The CDR3 has 12 residues. This CDR3 reads CASSLDQYEQYF. CDR3 sequence (DNA): TGTGCCAGCAGCCTGGACCAGTACGAGCAGTACTTC.

The chain joins TRBV6-5 to TRBJ1-1, with a weak D call TRBD1 (6 bases). V was shortened by 4 bases and J by 3 bases, with 15 bases between the two germline ends. This CDR3 has 15 amino acids. Looked up from germline, CDR1 is MNHEY and CDR2 is SVGAGI. The CDR3 sequence is CASSLAGVGDTEAFF. The DNA of the CDR3 is TGTGCCAGCAGTTTGGCAGGGGTGGGGGACACTGAAGCTTTCTTT.

V gene TRBV28 combines with J gene TRBJ1-2; tentative D call: TRBD1 (5 bases). The CDR3 consists of 14 residues. Germline V gives CDR1 MDHEN, CDR2 SYDVKM. Trimming cost V 6 bases and J 0 bases, with 11 bases left between them. CDR3 region: CASSYGTSNYGYTF. CDR3 coding DNA: TGTGCCAGCAGCTACGGGACCTCTAACTATGGCTACACCTTC.

The V gene is TRBV5-1, the J gene TRBJ2-1; tentatively, D is TRBD2 (6 bases). The CDR3 length is 15 residues. CDR1 is SGHRS and CDR2 is YFSETQ in the germline V gene. Trimming shortened V by 2 bases and J by 5 bases, and 14 bases separated the two germline ends. CDR3 nucleotide sequence: TGCGCCAGCAGCTTATCCCAGCGGGTAGACAATGAGCAGTTCTTC. Protein: CASSLSQRVDNEQFF.

In regard to this clone: The sample contains more than one DNA sequence encoding this CDR3. The V and J genes are TRBV2 and TRBJ1-1; D unclear. In germline, CDR1 is SNHLY, CDR2 FYNNEI. V lost 6 bases, J lost 2 bases, and 7 bases lay in between. The CDR3 has 12 amino acids. DNA of the CDR3: TGTGCCAGCAGGTACGAAAACACTGAAGCTTTCTTT. This codes for CASRYENTEAFF.

This chain connects TRBV15 to TRBJ2-3; TRBD2 is a possible D gene (5 bases). This CDR3 contains 15 residues. With 8 bases removed from V and 1 base from J, the gap between germline ends came to 16 bases. CDR1 is LNHNV and CDR2 is YYDKDF in the germline V gene (reference sequence). This chain's CDR3 is CATSLLDSRTDTQYF. The CDR3, as DNA: TGTGCCACCTCCCTGTTGGACTCGCGCACAGATACGCAGTATTTT.

The V call is TRBV27, the J call TRBJ2-7; D might be TRBD2 (7 bases). The V end lost 2 bases, the J end lost 2 bases, and 25 bases lay between the germline ends. CDR1 and CDR2 from the germline V gene are MNHEY and SMNVEV (reference sequence). The CDR3 has 19 residues. The CDR3, as DNA: TGTGCCAGCAGTTTAAGGGGGGGGTGGGGACCAACCTTCACCTACGAGCAGTACTTC. Translation: CASSLRGGWGPTFTYEQYF.

This clone was counted once. The rearrangement links TRBV5-4 to TRBJ2-7; D remains unclear. Per germline, CDR1 SGHNT and CDR2 YYREEE (reference sequence). The CDR3 has 14 residues. Trimming cost V 2 bases and J 0 bases, with 9 bases left between them. CDR3 sequence reads: CASSLDTSSYEQYF. The CDR3, as DNA: TGTGCCAGCAGCTTAGACACCAGCTCCTACGAGCAGTACTTC.

The rearrangement uses TRBV7-2 and TRBJ1-5, with 10 nucleotides matching TRBD1. The CDR3 has 16 amino acids. The germline V gene has CDR1 SGHTA and CDR2 FQGNSA. V shed 1 base and J 0 bases; nucleotides not matched to a gene: 0. The CDR3 sequence is CASSLGTGGSNQPQHF. CDR3 DNA: TGTGCCAGCAGCTTAGGGACAGGGGGTAGCAATCAGCCCCAGCATTTT.

This chain uses TRBV25-1 with TRBJ2-7; TRBD2 aligns across 8 bases. The CDR3 has 14 residues. V gave up 6 bases and J gave up 4 bases; unmatched junction bases: 8. The germline gives CDR1 MGHDK, CDR2 SYGVNS. CDR3 DNA sequence: TGTGCCAGCAGCCGCGGGGGGAAGGGGTACGAGCAGTACTTC. Protein: CASSRGGKGYEQYF.

The V gene is TRBV27, the J gene TRBJ2-6, with TRBD2 as a possible D gene (6 bases). The CDR3 has 15 residues. CDR1 and CDR2 (germline): MNHEY, SMNVEV (reference sequence). The V end lost 8 bases, the J end lost 2 bases, and 13 bases lay between the germline ends. The CDR3: CASLSGGTGANVLTF. CDR3 DNA sequence: TGTGCCAGCCTATCCGGAGGGACTGGGGCCAACGTCCTGACTTTC.

This clone was found a few times. This chain uses TRBV27 with TRBJ1-2; D remains unclear. CDR3 length equals 13 residues. V was cut by 0 bases and J by 6 bases, with 8 bases left in between. Germline values: CDR1 MNHEY, CDR2 SMNVEV (reference sequence). DNA for the CDR3: TGTGCCAGCAGTTTATCGGTGGGTAATGGCTACACCTTC. It is translated as CASSLSVGNGYTF.

The chain combines TRBV19 with TRBJ2-6, with D maybe TRBD1 (6 bases). Germline V CDR1 and CDR2: LNHDA, SQIVND (reference sequence). The CDR3 is 15 amino acids. V was trimmed by 9 bases and J by 5 bases, leaving 17 bases between them. The CDR3 sequence is CASIQPGARANVLTF. The CDR3 bases are TGTGCCAGCATACAACCAGGGGCTAGGGCCAACGTCCTGACTTTC.

The rearrangement joins TRBV6-5 to TRBJ2-5, with 10 bases identical to TRBD2. V shed 6 bases, J shed 5 bases, and the junction held 6 bases outside the gene matches. The germline gives CDR1 MNHEY, CDR2 SVGAGI. The CDR3 totals 14 residues. As DNA, the CDR3 is TGTGCCAGCAGCCCCCTAGCGGGAGTGGAGACCCAGTACTTC. Encoded protein: CASSPLAGVETQYF.

The rearrangement joins TRBV7-2 to TRBJ2-5; 9 nucleotides agree with TRBD2. The CDR3 length is 17 residues. Germline values: CDR1 SGHTA, CDR2 FQGNSA. V dropped 1 base and J dropped 1; count of bases not matched to a gene: 7. This CDR3 reads CASSLGPAGGSQETQYF. The CDR3 coding sequence is TGTGCCAGCAGCTTAGGCCCAGCGGGAGGTTCCCAAGAGACCCAGTACTTC.

This chain uses TRBV19 with TRBJ1-1, with TRBD1 identical over 8 bases. J gave up 9 bases and V 9 bases, and 12 bases lay outside the gene matches. The CDR3 loop spans 13 amino acids. The germline V gene has CDR1 LNHDA and CDR2 SQIVND (reference sequence). This chain's CDR3 is CASGSGGVTQAFF. The CDR3 region has the DNA TGTGCCAGCGGGTCAGGGGGCGTGACACAAGCTTTCTTT.

The chain couples TRBV9 to TRBJ2-1; 12 bases are a match to TRBD2. Looked up from germline, CDR1 is SGDLS and CDR2 is YYNGEE. Losses at the gene ends were 3 bases for V and 2 bases for J; bases not matched to a gene: 3. This CDR3 has 16 amino acids. The CDR3 protein is CASSASSGRAYNEQFF. The CDR3 DNA follows: TGTGCCAGCAGCGCTTCTAGCGGGAGGGCCTACAATGAGCAGTTCTTC.

This clone was seen only a few times. The CDR3 spells CASSIRQRNQPQHF. The CDR3 bases are TGTGCCAGTAGTATCCGGCAACGCAATCAGCCCCAGCATTTT. The chain combines TRBV19 with TRBJ1-5; D gene uncertain. This CDR3 is built from 14 residues. Germline loops: CDR1 LNHDA, CDR2 SQIVND (reference sequence). Trimming shortened V by 3 bases and J by 2 bases, and 8 bases separated the two germline ends.

This clone occurred once. The J gene is TRBJ1-5, the V gene TRBV5-6; 10 bases map to TRBD1. The CDR3 length is 17 residues. CDR1 is SGHDT and CDR2 is YYEEEE in the germline V gene. Germline trimming cut 2 bases from V and 0 bases from J; bases unmatched to any gene: 5. CDR3 sequence (DNA): TGTGCCAGCAGCTTTCGGACAGGGGGGCATAGCAATCAGCCCCAGCATTTT. This translates into CASSFRTGGHSNQPQHF.

This sequence joins TRBV5-8 and TRBJ1-1; no firm D call. The V end was cut by 4 bases, the J end by 0 bases, with 13 bases between. CDR3 length: 15 residues. CDR1 is SGHTS and CDR2 is YDEGEE in the germline V gene. The CDR3 loop is CASSIGRILNTEAFF. For the CDR3, the DNA is TGTGCCAGCAGCATTGGACGGATTCTGAACACTGAAGCTTTCTTT. The complete variable domain, with remaining parts taken from reference TRBV5-8 and TRBJ1-1, reads EAGVTQSPTHLIKTRGQQATLRCSPISGHTSVYWYQQALGLGLQFLLWYDEGEERNRGNFPPRFSGRQFPNYSSELNVNALELEDSALYLCASSIGRILNTEAFFGQGTRLTVV.

The chain has TRBV5-5 and TRBJ1-5; D call uncertain. This CDR3 region has 14 residues. Trimming cost V 4 bases and J 1 base, with 9 bases left between them. Germline V CDR1 and CDR2: SGHKS, YYEKEE (reference sequence). CDR3 loop: CASSLRESNQPQHF. Here the CDR3 DNA reads TGTGCCAGCAGCCTGCGTGAGAGCAATCAGCCCCAGCATTTT.

The chain has TRBV14 and TRBJ1-3; D remains ambiguous. Germline CDR1 and CDR2: SGHDN and FVKESK. The V end lost 0 bases, the J end lost 7 bases, and 10 bases lay between the germline ends. This CDR3 is built from 14 residues. The CDR3 reads CASSQDRGGNTIYF. CDR3 in DNA: TGTGCCAGCAGCCAAGATCGCGGTGGGAACACCATATATTTT.

This chain joins TRBV7-2 and TRBJ1-1; possibly TRBD1 for D (5 bases). Per germline, CDR1 SGHTA and CDR2 FQGNSA. V was pared by 8 bases and J by 0 bases, with 16 bases between. This CDR3 comprises 15 residues. In nucleotides, the CDR3 is TGTGCCAGCCGCGTTCCCGGGACCTTGAACACTGAAGCTTTCTTT. Amino acid sequence: CASRVPGTLNTEAFF.

The V gene is TRBV11-3, the J gene TRBJ2-7, with D possibly TRBD2 on 5 matching bases. CDR3 length equals 12 residues. Germline V CDR1 and CDR2: SGHNT, YENEEA. V shed 5 bases and J shed 8 bases, with 13 bases lying between them. The CDR3 DNA reads TGTGCCAGCAGCCTCCGGGTCGGGAAGCAGTACTTC. Its protein is CASSLRVGKQYF.

V is TRBV11-2 and J is TRBJ2-5, with a possible D match to TRBD2 (6 bases). Between the trimmed V and J ends, which lost 5 bases and 1 base, there was a span of 11 bases. Germline V gene sequence: CDR1 SGHAT, CDR2 FQNNGV. The CDR3 is made up of 14 amino acids. The CDR3 region has the DNA TGTGCCAGCAGCCGTCTAGCGCTCCAAGAGACCCAGTACTTC. It is translated as CASSRLALQETQYF. The whole variable domain, remainder taken from reference TRBV11-2 and TRBJ2-5, is EAGVAQSPRYKIIEKRQSVAFWCNPISGHATLYWYQQILGQGPKLLIQFQNNGVVDDSQLPKDRFSAERLKGVDSTLKIQPAKLEDSAVYLCASSRLALQETQYFGPGTRLLVL.

V gene TRBV5-1 combines with J gene TRBJ2-2, with TRBD2 identical over 7 bases. CDR1 SGHRS and CDR2 YFSETQ come from the germline V gene. J gave up 3 bases and V 0 bases, and 8 bases lay outside the gene matches. CDR3 length: 17 residues. The CDR3 reads CASSLASYLADTGELFF. CDR3 DNA: TGCGCCAGCAGCTTGGCCTCATATCTAGCGGACACCGGGGAGCTGTTTTTT.

This clone was seen once. The chain links TRBV10-3 to TRBJ1-5; D perhaps matches TRBD1 (5 bases). With 0 bases removed from V and 6 bases from J, the gap between germline ends came to 15 bases. Germline V gene lookup returns CDR1 ENHRY and CDR2 SYGVKD. The CDR3 covers 16 residues. The CDR3 region has the DNA TGTGCCATCAGTGAGTCAACCACCGGGGGAGGTCAGCCCCAGCATTTT. This sequence encodes CAISESTTGGGQPQHF.

This clone was seen a single time. The chain employs TRBV28 and TRBJ2-2; TRBD2 aligns across 7 bases. CDR3 length equals 16 residues. Germline V gene data show CDR1 as MDHEN and CDR2 as SYDVKM. Trimming cost V 6 bases and J 4 bases; bases outside gene matches: 11. The CDR3 loop reads CASSSHGGSITGELFF. The CDR3 DNA is TGTGCCAGCAGCAGCCACGGCGGGAGTATCACCGGGGAGCTGTTTTTT.